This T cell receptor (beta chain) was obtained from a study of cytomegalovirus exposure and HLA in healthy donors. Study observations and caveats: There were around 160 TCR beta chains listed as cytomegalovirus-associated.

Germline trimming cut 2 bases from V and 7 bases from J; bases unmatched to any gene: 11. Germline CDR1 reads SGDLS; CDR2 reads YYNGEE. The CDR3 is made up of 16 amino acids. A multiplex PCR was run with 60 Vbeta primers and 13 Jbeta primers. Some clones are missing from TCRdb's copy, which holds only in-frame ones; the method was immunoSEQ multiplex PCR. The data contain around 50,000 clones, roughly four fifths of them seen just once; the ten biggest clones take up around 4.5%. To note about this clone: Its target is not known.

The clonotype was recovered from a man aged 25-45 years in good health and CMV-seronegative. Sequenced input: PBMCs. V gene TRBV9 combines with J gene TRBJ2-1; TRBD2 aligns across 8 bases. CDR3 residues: CASSVGASGFLNEQFF. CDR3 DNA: TGTGCCAGCAGCGTGGGAGCTAGCGGGTTTCTTAATGAGCAGTTCTTC.